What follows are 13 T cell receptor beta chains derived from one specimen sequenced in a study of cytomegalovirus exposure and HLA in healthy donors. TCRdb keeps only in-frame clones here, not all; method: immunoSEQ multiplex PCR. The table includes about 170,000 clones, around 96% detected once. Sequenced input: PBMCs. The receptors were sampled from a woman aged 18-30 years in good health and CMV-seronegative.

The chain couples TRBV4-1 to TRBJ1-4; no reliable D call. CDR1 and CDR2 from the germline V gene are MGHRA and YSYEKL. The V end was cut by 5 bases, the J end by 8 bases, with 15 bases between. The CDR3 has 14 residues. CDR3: CASSAGRTGEKLFF. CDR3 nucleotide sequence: TGCGCCAGCAGCGCCGGGCGGACGGGAGAAAAACTGTTTTTT.

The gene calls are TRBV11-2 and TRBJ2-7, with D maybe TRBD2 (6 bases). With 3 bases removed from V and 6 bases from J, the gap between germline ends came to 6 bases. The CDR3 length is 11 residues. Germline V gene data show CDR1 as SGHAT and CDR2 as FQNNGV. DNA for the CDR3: TGTGCCAGCAGCTTGGAGGGCGAGCAGTACTTC. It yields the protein CASSLEGEQYF.

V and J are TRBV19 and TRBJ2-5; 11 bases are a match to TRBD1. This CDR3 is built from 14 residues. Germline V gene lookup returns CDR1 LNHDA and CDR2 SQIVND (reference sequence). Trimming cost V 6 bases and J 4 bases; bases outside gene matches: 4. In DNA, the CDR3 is TGTGCCAGTAGGGACAGGGGGCTCAGAGAGACCCAGTACTTC. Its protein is CASRDRGLRETQYF.

Written as DNA, the CDR3 is TGTGCCAGCAGCTTGGACCGGCGGGGGGCCGACTACGAGCAGTACTTC. It codes for CASSLDRRGADYEQYF. The genes are TRBV5-4 and TRBJ2-7, with TRBD2 matching 8 bases. Germline V CDR1 and CDR2: SGHNT, YYREEE (reference sequence). This CDR3 region has 16 residues. V was clipped by 0 bases and J by 3 bases; unmatched bases: 8.

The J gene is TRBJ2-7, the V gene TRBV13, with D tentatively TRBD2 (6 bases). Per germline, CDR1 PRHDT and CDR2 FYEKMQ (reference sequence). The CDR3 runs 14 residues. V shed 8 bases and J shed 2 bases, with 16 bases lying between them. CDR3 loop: CASSPWGTPYEQYF. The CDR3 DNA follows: TGTGCCAGCTCCCCCTGGGGGACTCCCTACGAGCAGTACTTC.

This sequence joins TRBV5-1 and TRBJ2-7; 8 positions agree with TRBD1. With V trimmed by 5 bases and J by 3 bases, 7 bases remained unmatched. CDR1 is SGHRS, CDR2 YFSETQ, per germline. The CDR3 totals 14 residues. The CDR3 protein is CASSPGQAFYEQYF. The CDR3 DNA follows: TGCGCCAGCAGTCCGGGACAGGCCTTCTACGAGCAGTACTTC.

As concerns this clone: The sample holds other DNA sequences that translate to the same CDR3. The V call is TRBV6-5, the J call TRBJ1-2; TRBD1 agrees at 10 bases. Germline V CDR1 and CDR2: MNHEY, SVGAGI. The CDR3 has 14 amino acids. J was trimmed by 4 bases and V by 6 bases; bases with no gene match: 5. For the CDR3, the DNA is TGTGCCAGCAGCTACCGGGACAGGGGCTATGGCTACACCTTC. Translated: CASSYRDRGYGYTF.

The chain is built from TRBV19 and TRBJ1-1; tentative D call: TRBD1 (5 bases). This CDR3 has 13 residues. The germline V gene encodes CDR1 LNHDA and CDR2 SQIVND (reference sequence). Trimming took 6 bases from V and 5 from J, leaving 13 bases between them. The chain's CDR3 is CASSTRKGTEAFF. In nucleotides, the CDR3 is TGTGCCAGTAGCACGAGGAAGGGGACTGAAGCTTTCTTT.

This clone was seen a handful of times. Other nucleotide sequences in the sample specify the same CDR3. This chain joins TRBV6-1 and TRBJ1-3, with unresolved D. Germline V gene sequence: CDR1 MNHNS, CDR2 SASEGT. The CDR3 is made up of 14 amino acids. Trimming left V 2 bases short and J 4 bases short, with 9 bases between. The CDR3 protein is CASSERVSGNTIYF. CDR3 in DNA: TGTGCCAGCAGTGAACGAGTCTCCGGAAACACCATATATTTT.

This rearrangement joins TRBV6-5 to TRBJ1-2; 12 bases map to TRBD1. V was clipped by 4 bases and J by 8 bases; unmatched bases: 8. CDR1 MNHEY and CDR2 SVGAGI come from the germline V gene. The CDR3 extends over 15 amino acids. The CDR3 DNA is TGTGCCAGCAGTTCGCCTCCGGGACAGGGGGCGGGCTACACCTTC. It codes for CASSSPPGQGAGYTF.

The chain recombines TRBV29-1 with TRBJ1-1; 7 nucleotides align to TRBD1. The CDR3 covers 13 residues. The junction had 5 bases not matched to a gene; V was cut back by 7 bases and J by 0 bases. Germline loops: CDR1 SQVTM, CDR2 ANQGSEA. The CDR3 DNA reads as TGCAGCGCCGTGGGACAGATGAACACTGAAGCTTTCTTT. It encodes CSAVGQMNTEAFF.

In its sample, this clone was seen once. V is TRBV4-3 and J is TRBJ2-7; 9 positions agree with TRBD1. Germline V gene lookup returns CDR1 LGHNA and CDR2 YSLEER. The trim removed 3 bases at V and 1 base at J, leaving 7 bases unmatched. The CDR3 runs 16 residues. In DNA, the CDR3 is TGCGCCAGCAGCCAGGTCATCGGACAGGGGTCCTACGAGCAGTACTTC. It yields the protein CASSQVIGQGSYEQYF.

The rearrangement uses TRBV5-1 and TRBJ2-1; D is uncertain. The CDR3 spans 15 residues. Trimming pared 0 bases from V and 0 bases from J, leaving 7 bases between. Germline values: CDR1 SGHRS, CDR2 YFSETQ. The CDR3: CASSLERSSYNEQFF. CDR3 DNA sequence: TGCGCCAGCAGCTTGGAAAGGAGCTCCTACAATGAGCAGTTCTTC.